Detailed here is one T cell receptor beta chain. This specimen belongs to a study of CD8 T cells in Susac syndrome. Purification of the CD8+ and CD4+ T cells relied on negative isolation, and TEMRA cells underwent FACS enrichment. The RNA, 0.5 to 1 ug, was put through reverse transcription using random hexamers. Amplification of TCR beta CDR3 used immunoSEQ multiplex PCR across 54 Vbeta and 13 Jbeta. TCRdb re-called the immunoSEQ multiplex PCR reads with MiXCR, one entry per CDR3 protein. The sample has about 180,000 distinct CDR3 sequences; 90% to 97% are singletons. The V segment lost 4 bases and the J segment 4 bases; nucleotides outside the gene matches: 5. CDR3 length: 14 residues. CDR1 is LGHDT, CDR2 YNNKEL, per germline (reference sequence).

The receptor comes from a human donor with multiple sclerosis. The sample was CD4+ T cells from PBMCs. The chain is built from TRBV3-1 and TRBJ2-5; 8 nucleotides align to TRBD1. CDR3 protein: CASSRIGQGETQYF. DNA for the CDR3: TGTGCCAGCAGCCGCATCGGACAGGGAGAGACCCAGTACTTC.